This TCR beta chain was captured by sequencing in a study of liver allograft versus peripheral blood T cells. Study background: Repertoires from peripheral blood of liver transplant recipients were compared with those inside their transplanted livers. Study-wide results and limits: A difference was reportedly observed between T cell receptor repertoires inside liver allografts and those in peripheral blood.

Trimming cost V 4 bases and J 7 bases; bases outside gene matches: 6. CDR3 length: 13 residues. Germline V CDR1 and CDR2: SGHKS, YYEKEE (reference sequence). This clonotype is medium-sized (0.01 to 0.1%) within its sample. Its specificity is unknown. TCRdb re-called the reads through MiXCR, storing one row per CDR3 protein. The table shows 2,000 to 2,500 distinct CDR3 sequences, with under 20% occurring only once. The chain couples TRBV5-5 to TRBJ1-2, with 8 bases matching TRBD1. This receptor was identified in a human patient who had a liver transplant. Some T cells may be the graft donor's. The CDR3 reads CASSLGTGSGYTF. The CDR3 DNA follows: TGTGCCAGCAGCCTCGGGACAGGAAGTGGCTACACCTTC.